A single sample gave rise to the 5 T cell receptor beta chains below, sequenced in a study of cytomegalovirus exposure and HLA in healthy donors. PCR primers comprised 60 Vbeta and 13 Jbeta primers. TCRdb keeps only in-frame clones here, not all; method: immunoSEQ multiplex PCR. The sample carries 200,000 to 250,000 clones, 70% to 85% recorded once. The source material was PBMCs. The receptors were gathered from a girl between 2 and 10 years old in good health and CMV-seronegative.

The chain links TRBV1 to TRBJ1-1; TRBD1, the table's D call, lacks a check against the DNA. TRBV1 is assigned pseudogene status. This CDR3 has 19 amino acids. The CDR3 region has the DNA TGCACCAGCAGCCAAGAAGTAAGACAGGAAAGTCCGATGAACACTGAAGCTTTCTTT. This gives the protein CTSSQEVRQESPMNTEAFF.

CDR3 sequence (DNA): TGTGCCAGCACAACCAACCCAGGTCCACCGTTGAACACTGAAGCTTTCTTT. Its protein is CASTTNPGPPLNTEAFF. This sequence joins TRBV5-6 and TRBJ1-1; D remains unclear. CDR1 and CDR2 (germline): SGHDT, YYEEEE. CDR3 length: 17 residues. V was cut by 6 bases and J by 0 bases, with 21 bases left in between.

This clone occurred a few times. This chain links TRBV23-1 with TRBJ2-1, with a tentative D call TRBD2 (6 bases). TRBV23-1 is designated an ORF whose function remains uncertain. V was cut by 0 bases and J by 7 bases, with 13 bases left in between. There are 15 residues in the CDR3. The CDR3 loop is CASSQSFREWNEQFF. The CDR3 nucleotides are TGCGCCAGCAGTCAATCGTTCCGGGAGTGGAATGAGCAGTTCTTC.

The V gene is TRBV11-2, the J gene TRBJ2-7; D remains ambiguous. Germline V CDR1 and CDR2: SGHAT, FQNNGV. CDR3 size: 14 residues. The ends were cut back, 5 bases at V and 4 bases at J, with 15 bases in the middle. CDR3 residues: CASSQTGPAYEQYF. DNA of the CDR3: TGTGCCAGCAGCCAGACGGGTCCTGCGTACGAGCAGTACTTC.

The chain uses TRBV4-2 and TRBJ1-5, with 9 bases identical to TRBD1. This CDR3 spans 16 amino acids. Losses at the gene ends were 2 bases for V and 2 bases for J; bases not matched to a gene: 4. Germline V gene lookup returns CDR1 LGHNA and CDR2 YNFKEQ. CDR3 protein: CASSQPGQGGNQPQHF. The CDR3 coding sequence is TGTGCCAGCAGCCAACCGGGACAGGGTGGCAATCAGCCCCAGCATTTT.